The 23 T cell receptor delta chains below all came from one sample that was sequenced in a study of gamma-delta T cells after stem cell transplantation. TCRdb re-identified clones in the RT-PCR reads via CATT. The sample has around 16,000 delta-chain clones; about 8.5% are singletons. Sequenced material: gamma-delta T cells. All receptors derive from a human donor. It is not recorded whose cells these are; they may come from a transplant donor.

This clone showed up many times. TCRdb's entry gives the protein of a much larger clone, which mismatches this DNA's translation at residue 6, likely from a read error; the protein reported here is translated from the DNA. The same CDR3 also results from other DNA sequences found in this sample. The chain couples TRDV2 to TRDJ1; 8 bases are a match to TRDD3. CDR1 is GEAIGNYY, CDR2 EKD, per germline. There are 19 residues in the CDR3. With 0 bases clipped from V and 1 base from J, the junction kept 15 bases outside the gene matches. The DNA for the CDR3 is TGTGCCTGTGACACCCGGGAACTGGGGGTCCCTTACCTCACCGATAAACTCATCTTT. It yields the protein CACDTRELGVPYLTDKLIF.

This clone was observed a handful of times. A read error is the likely source, as a far larger clone sits one nucleotide away. The sample contains more than one DNA sequence encoding this CDR3. This sequence joins TRDV1 and TRDJ1, with 13 bases identical to TRDD3. The CDR3 extends over 21 amino acids. Per germline, CDR1 TSWWSYY and CDR2 QGS. CDR3 in DNA: TGTGCTCTTGGGGAAATTTCCTACCCCCTCCTACTGGGGGATACGCTGGGTAAACTCATCTTC. Protein product: CALGEISYPLLLGDTLGKLIF.

The chain uses TRDV2 and TRDJ1, with 8 bases matching TRDD3. The CDR3 consists of 18 residues. The V and J ends lost 2 bases and 3 bases, in that order; junction bases with no gene match: 16. In germline, CDR1 is GEAIGNYY, CDR2 EKD. CDR3 in DNA: TGTGCCTGTGACAGGATGGGGGATCCGGCGGGTTGGGCCGATAAACTCATCTTT. It codes for CACDRMGDPAGWADKLIF.

A note on this clone: With a far larger clone one base away, a read error is the likely cause. Within the sample, other DNA sequences also encode this same CDR3. This chain uses TRDV2 with TRDJ1; the match to TRDD3 covers 8 bases. The CDR3 totals 15 residues. Trimming cost V 3 bases and J 7 bases; bases outside gene matches: 12. CDR1 and CDR2 (germline): GEAIGNYY, EKD. CDR3 region: CACDPILGDARKLIF. As DNA, the CDR3 is TGTGCCTGTGACCCTATCTTGGGGGATGCCCGTAAACTCATCTTT.

This clone occurred a few times. With a far larger clone one base away, a read error is the likely cause. This sample also contains other DNA sequences that code for the same CDR3. The CDR3 loop is CACDTLTGGYKSSWDTRQMFF. The CDR3, as DNA: TGTGCCTGTGACACCCTTACTGGGGGATACAAAAGCTCCTGGGACACCCGACAGATGTTTTTC. This chain uses TRDV2 with TRDJ3, with 12 nucleotides matching TRDD3. CDR3 length: 21 residues. Germline V gene lookup returns CDR1 GEAIGNYY and CDR2 EKD. Germline trimming cut 0 bases from V and 0 bases from J; bases unmatched to any gene: 8.

Worth noting for this clone: TCRdb shows a much larger clone's protein in place of this DNA's translation, and the two differ at residue 12, likely through a read error; the protein shown is translated from the DNA. CDR3 region: CACDTLSRGIDRSTDKLIF. DNA for the CDR3: TGTGCCTGTGATACCCTATCGCGGGGGATTGATAGATCCACCGATAAACTCATCTTT. The chain recombines TRDV2 with TRDJ1, with 7 nucleotides matching TRDD3. Per germline, CDR1 GEAIGNYY and CDR2 EKD. Trimming took 4 bases from V and 1 from J; bases not matched to a gene: 20. There are 19 residues in the CDR3.

This clone was picked up many times. One base separates it from a far larger clone, so it is likely a read error. This sample includes further DNA sequences coding for the same CDR3. The J gene is TRDJ1, the V gene TRDV2; D is unclear. Germline assignment: CDR1 GEAIGNYY and CDR2 EKD. The CDR3 contains 13 residues. The DNA of the CDR3 is TGCGCCTGTGACGCTATCGGGTTAGATAAACTCATCTTT. Its translation is CACDAIGLDKLIF.

Of note for this clone: TCRdb's protein for this DNA is that of a much larger clone and differs from the translation at residue 17, likely a read error; the protein shown is the DNA translation. The chain joins TRDV1 to TRDJ1, with 10 positions matching TRDD3. CDR1 and CDR2 (germline): TSWWSYY, QGS. This CDR3 is 21 amino acids long. Here the CDR3 DNA reads TGTGCTCTTGGGGAACTATTGCCATACTGGGGGATCCGATCGGACACCGGTAAACTCATCTTT. Translation: CALGELLPYWGIRSDTGKLIF.

Remarks on this clone: At one of its ends the junction is not consistent with the germline gene, which may arise from a read error. The chain joins TRDV2 to TRDJ1, with D possibly TRDD3 on 5 matching bases. There are 15 residues in the CDR3. CDR1 is GEAIGNYY, CDR2 EKD, per germline. The CDR3 nucleotides are TGTGCCTATGACACCGCACAGGGGAAAGAGGATAAACTCATCTTT. Residues: CAYDTAQGKEDKLIF.

Concerning this clone itself: For this DNA, TCRdb reports the protein of a much larger clone, which diverges at residue 7, most likely from a read error; the protein presented here is translated directly from the DNA. The chain is built from TRDV2 and TRDJ3, with 9 bases matching TRDD3. Looked up from germline, CDR1 is GEAIGNYY and CDR2 is EKD. V lost 0 bases, J lost 0 bases, and 5 bases stayed unmatched. The CDR3 has 19 residues. The CDR3 DNA reads as TGTGCCTGTGACACCGTAATGGGGGATAGCTCCTGGGACACCCGACAGATGTTTTTC. It yields the protein CACDTVMGDSSWDTRQMFF.

As for this clone: A far larger clone lies a single base away; this is likely a read error. Other nucleotide sequences in the sample specify the same CDR3. This sequence joins TRDV1 and TRDJ1, with 12 bases fitting TRDD3. Germline V gene sequence: CDR1 TSWWSYY, CDR2 QGS. The length of the CDR3 is 19 residues. As DNA, the CDR3 is TGTGCACTTGGGGAACTAGAGCCCCCCGACTGGGGGATACAGGATAAACTCATCTTT. This translates into CALGELEPPDWGIQDKLIF.

This chain joins TRDV2 and TRDJ1, with a possible D match to TRDD2 (5 bases). The germline V gene encodes CDR1 GEAIGNYY and CDR2 EKD. The CDR3 runs 19 residues. V was pared by 0 bases and J by 14 bases, with 36 bases between. The CDR3 nucleotides read TGTGCCTGTGACACCCTCCTTCTTCGATTGTGTTATAATACCGATAACCTTATCTTT. Amino acids: CACDTLLLRLCYNTDNLIF.

This clone was seen more than once but under ten times. With a far larger clone one base away, a read error is the likely cause. The same CDR3 arises from other DNA sequences in this sample as well. V and J are TRDV2 and TRDJ3, with D unclear. Trimming pared 4 bases from V and 0 bases from J, leaving 15 bases between. This CDR3 contains 18 residues. Germline assignment: CDR1 GEAIGNYY and CDR2 EKD. The CDR3 DNA is TGTGCCTGTGATACCGGTATCCCCAGCTCCTGGGACACCCGACAGATGTTTTTC. Protein: CACDTGIPSSWDTRQMFF.

Of note for this clone: This DNA translates differently at residue 5 from the TCRdb protein, which is that of a much larger clone; a read error is likely, and the protein shown is the DNA's own translation. The V call is TRDV2, the J call TRDJ1; D perhaps matches TRDD3 (6 bases). This CDR3 spans 14 amino acids. From germline, CDR1 is GEAIGNYY and CDR2 EKD. V gave up 3 bases and J gave up 9 bases, with 19 bases separating them. The CDR3 loop is CACDSVSGERELIF. CDR3 in DNA: TGTGCCTGTGACTCCGTGTCGGGGGAGAGGGAACTCATCTTT.

Worth noting for this clone: Additional DNA sequences in this sample encode the identical CDR3. V usage is TRDV2 and J usage is TRDJ1; TRDD3 matches 10 bases. This CDR3 contains 20 residues. Germline lookup yields CDR1 GEAIGNYY and CDR2 EKD. With 3 bases clipped from V and 0 bases from J, the junction kept 18 bases outside the gene matches. The CDR3 is CACDAGYGGYRGEYTDKLIF. The DNA for the CDR3 is TGTGCCTGTGACGCCGGATATGGGGGATACAGGGGGGAGTACACCGATAAACTCATCTTT.

This clone was seen more than once but under ten times. The amino acid sequence in TCRdb belongs to a much larger clone and departs from this DNA's translation at residue 11, likely a sequencing read error; the sequence shown is translated from the DNA. The chain uses TRDV3 and TRDJ1; maybe TRDD2 (7 bases). V lost 0 bases, J lost 0 bases, and 26 bases lay in between. The CDR3 contains 19 residues. CDR1 is TVYSNPD and CDR2 is GDNSRS in the germline V gene (reference sequence). In nucleotides, the CDR3 is TGTGCCTTTAGTCCATTTCCTACCGGGATAGGAGAGTACACCGATAAACTCATCTTT. Amino acid sequence: CAFSPFPTGIGEYTDKLIF.

In regard to this clone: The likely explanation is a read error, given a far larger clone one base away. This CDR3 is also generated by other DNA sequences in the sample. The chain recombines TRDV2 with TRDJ1; TRDD3 matches at 10 bases. Germline-derived CDR1 and CDR2 are GEAIGNYY and EKD. This CDR3 has 19 amino acids. The V gene end was trimmed by 0 bases and the J gene end by 0 bases; junction bases not matched to a gene: 12. The CDR3 sequence is CACDTVPTTGGLYTDKLIF. The CDR3 DNA follows: TGTGCCTGTGACACCGTCCCTACTACTGGGGGATTGTACACCGATAAACTCATCTTT.

The table lists this clone with a count of one. There is no J gene call, but TRDV2 is given as the V gene; the DNA was not used to check the table's D call, TRDD2. Germline V lookup: CDR1 GEAIGNYY, CDR2 EKD. This CDR3 has 13 amino acids. As DNA, the CDR3 is TGTGCCTGTGACCTCCTTCCTAACCGGGTGATTTATTTT. It codes for CACDLLPNRVIYF.

There are a few counts of this clone. The protein in TCRdb stems from a much larger clone and differs at residue 12 from this DNA's translation, likely a read error; here the protein is translated from the DNA. The chain has TRDV1 and TRDJ1; 8 nucleotides align to TRDD3. Germline loops: CDR1 TSWWSYY, CDR2 QGS. V was pared by 2 bases and J by 0 bases, with 20 bases of the junction left unmatched. The CDR3 loop spans 21 amino acids. The CDR3 loop reads CALGEMGLLRPCGGYTDKLIF. In nucleotides, the CDR3 is TGTGCTCTTGGGGAAATGGGCCTCCTACGCCCCTGTGGGGGATACACCGATAAACTCATCTTT.

Points on this clone: A far larger clone is only one base removed, so a read error is likely. At the DNA level, this CDR3 is encoded by other sequences in the same sample as well. This sequence joins TRDV1 and TRDJ2, with 13 positions matching TRDD3. Germline assignment: CDR1 TSWWSYY and CDR2 QGS. This CDR3 comprises 24 residues. CDR3 in DNA: TGTGCTCTTGGGGAGCCGCCTTACTTCCTACCCCGGTATACTGGGGGATACGGGACAGCACAACTCTTCTTC. It specifies CALGEPPYFLPRYTGGYGTAQLFF.

This clone was detected only a few times. With a far larger clone one base away, a read error is the likely cause. The identical CDR3 is also encoded by other nucleotide sequences in the sample. This chain uses TRDV2 with TRDJ1; TRDD3 might be the D (6 bases). CDR3 length: 18 residues. CDR1 GEAIGNYY and CDR2 EKD come from the germline V gene. The germline V and J ends were trimmed by 3 bases and 0 bases, with 22 bases remaining between them. CDR3 DNA sequence: TGTGCCTGTGACTCCCTAGGTGGTGGGGGCTCGTACACCGATAAACTCATCTTT. This gives the protein CACDSLGGGGSYTDKLIF.

This clone came up a few times. One base separates it from a far larger clone, so it is likely a read error. Other DNA sequences in the sample encode the same CDR3. CDR3 nucleotides: TGTGCCTGCGACCCCCTTACGTTGCGGTACACCGATAAACTCATCTTT. Translating gives CACDPLTLRYTDKLIF. The chain recombines TRDV2 with TRDJ1; D unclear. From germline, CDR1 is GEAIGNYY and CDR2 EKD. The CDR3 is made up of 16 amino acids. Trimming took 7 bases from V and 0 from J, leaving 20 bases between them.

This clone occurred a few times. The protein held in TCRdb is that of a much larger clone and does not match this DNA's translation at residue 14, likely because of a read error; the protein shown is translated from the DNA. The genes are TRDV2 and TRDJ1; 13 bases are a match to TRDD3. The V gene's germline CDR1 is GEAIGNYY and CDR2 EKD. CDR3 length: 18 amino acids. CDR3 amino acids: CACDSLLGDTRVTNKLIF. The CDR3 bases are TGTGCCTGTGACTCATTACTGGGGGATACGCGTGTCACCAATAAACTCATCTTT.